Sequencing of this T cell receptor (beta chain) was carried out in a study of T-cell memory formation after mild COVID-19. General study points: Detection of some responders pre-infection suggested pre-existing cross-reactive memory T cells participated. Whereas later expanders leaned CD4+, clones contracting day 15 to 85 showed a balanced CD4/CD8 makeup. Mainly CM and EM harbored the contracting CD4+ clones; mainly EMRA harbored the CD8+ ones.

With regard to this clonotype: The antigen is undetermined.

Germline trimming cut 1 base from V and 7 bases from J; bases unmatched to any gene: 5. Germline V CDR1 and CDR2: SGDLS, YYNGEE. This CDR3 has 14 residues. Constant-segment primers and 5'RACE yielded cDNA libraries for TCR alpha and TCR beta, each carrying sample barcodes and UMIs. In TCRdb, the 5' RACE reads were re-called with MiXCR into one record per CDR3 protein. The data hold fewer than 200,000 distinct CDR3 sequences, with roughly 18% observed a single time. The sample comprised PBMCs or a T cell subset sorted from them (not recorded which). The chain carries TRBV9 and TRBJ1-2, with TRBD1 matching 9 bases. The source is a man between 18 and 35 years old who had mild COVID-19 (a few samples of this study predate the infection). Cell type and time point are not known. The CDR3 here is CASSVSRGQGGYTF. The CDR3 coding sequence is TGTGCCAGCAGCGTAAGCCGGGGACAGGGTGGCTACACCTTC. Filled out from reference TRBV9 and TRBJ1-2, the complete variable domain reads DSGVTQTPKHLITATGQRVTLRCSPRSGDLSVYWYQQSLDQGLQFLIQYYNGEERAKGNILERFSAQQFPDLHSELNLSSLELGDSALYFCASSVSRGQGGYTFGSGTRLTVV.